The 30 T cell receptor beta chains below all came from one sample that was sequenced in a study of response to subunit inactivated influenza vaccine. MiXCR, run by TCRdb on the RT-PCR reads, gives a single entry per CDR3 protein. Among roughly 670,000 distinct CDR3 sequences listed, around 15% were seen once. This specimen was PBMCs from blood, taken 14 to 15 days before vaccination. These receptors came from a man aged 50 to 60 who received an inactivated influenza vaccine.

V is TRBV20-1 and J is TRBJ2-7, with D possibly TRBD2 on 6 matching bases. The CDR3 covers 15 residues. V dropped 0 bases and J dropped 4 bases, with 16 bases sitting between them. CDR1 DFQATT and CDR2 SNEGSKA come from the germline V gene (reference sequence). The CDR3, as DNA: TGCAGTGCTAGAGACCCAGTCGGGCGGGGTTACGAGCAGTACTTC. Translating it yields CSARDPVGRGYEQYF.

V and J are TRBV15 and TRBJ1-1, with D unresolved. The V gene's germline CDR1 is LNHNV and CDR2 YYDKDF (reference sequence). The CDR3 sequence is 14 residues long. V gave up 1 base and J gave up 1 base, with 7 bases separating them. This CDR3 reads CATSRGTGNTEAFF. CDR3 DNA: TGTGCCACCAGCAGAGGAACGGGGAACACTGAAGCTTTCTTT.

Many counts were recorded for this clonotype. CDR3: CASSPGTRDTGELFF. The CDR3 nucleotides are TGCGCCAGCAGCCCCGGGACGAGGGACACCGGGGAGCTGTTTTTT. This chain joins TRBV5-1 and TRBJ2-2; D may correspond to TRBD1 or TRBD2 (5 bases each). Trimming stripped 4 bases from V and 3 bases from J, with 13 bases between. Germline V CDR1 and CDR2: SGHRS, YFSETQ. CDR3 size: 15 residues.

This clonotype showed up just a few times. The V and J genes are TRBV11-2 and TRBJ2-5; no reliable D call. The V end was cut by 3 bases, the J end by 9 bases, with 8 bases between. The CDR3 extends over 11 amino acids. Germline V lookup: CDR1 SGHAT, CDR2 FQNNGV. CDR3 amino acids: CASSFEVSQYF. DNA of the CDR3: TGTGCCAGCAGCTTCGAAGTATCCCAGTACTTC.

V and J are TRBV7-2 and TRBJ1-6; 8 bases fit TRBD1. This CDR3 is 15 amino acids long. Germline values: CDR1 SGHTA, CDR2 FQGNSA. V gave up 5 bases and J gave up 10 bases; unmatched junction bases: 10. CDR3 DNA: TGTGCCAGCAGCGCTACCGGACAGGGATTCTCACCCCTCCACTTT. Amino acids: CASSATGQGFSPLHF.

This clonotype was seen ten or more times. The chain employs TRBV10-3 and TRBJ2-2, with 12 bases fitting TRBD2. Germline assignment: CDR1 ENHRY and CDR2 SYGVKD. Trimming cost V 4 bases and J 6 bases; bases outside gene matches: 3. This CDR3 has 15 amino acids. This chain's CDR3 is CAISASGGGPGELFF. Here the CDR3 DNA reads TGTGCCATCAGTGCTAGCGGGGGGGGTCCCGGGGAGCTGTTTTTT.

This clonotype was seen only a few times. This rearrangement joins TRBV7-8 to TRBJ2-1; 8 nucleotides line up with TRBD2. Per germline, CDR1 SGHVS and CDR2 FQNEAQ. This CDR3 has 18 amino acids. J lost 0 bases, V lost 5 bases, and 12 bases had no gene match. Written as DNA, the CDR3 is TGTGCCAGCAGCCCCTCACGAGGGAGCGGGAGCTCCTACAATGAGCAGTTCTTC. Amino acid sequence: CASSPSRGSGSSYNEQFF.

This clonotype was observed at least ten times. The V call is TRBV7-8, the J call TRBJ2-3; D may be TRBD1 or TRBD2 (5 bases each). Germline V CDR1 and CDR2: SGHVS, FQNEAQ. The CDR3 sequence is 17 residues long. V lost 2 bases and J lost 2, with 17 bases in between. The DNA for the CDR3 is TGTGCCAGCAGCTTAAAATCTCTACGGGACCACACAGATACGCAGTATTTT. It yields the protein CASSLKSLRDHTDTQYF.

The chain couples TRBV27 to TRBJ2-5; D call uncertain. CDR3 length: 16 amino acids. V was cut by 8 bases and J by 5 bases, with 24 bases left in between. Germline V lookup: CDR1 MNHEY, CDR2 SMNVEV (reference sequence). The CDR3 reads CASPSKGSKEQETQYF. CDR3 coding DNA: TGTGCCAGCCCTTCCAAAGGATCAAAGGAACAGGAGACCCAGTACTTC.

This clonotype was seen more than once but under ten times. The chain recombines TRBV7-9 with TRBJ2-7; D call uncertain. The CDR3 sequence is 13 residues long. Germline V gene sequence: CDR1 SEHNR, CDR2 FQNEAQ (reference sequence). Trimming cost V 5 bases and J 4 bases, with 12 bases left between them. The CDR3 protein is CASSHHPGYEQYF. The CDR3, as DNA: TGTGCCAGCAGCCACCACCCTGGGTACGAGCAGTACTTC.

The rearrangement links TRBV9 to TRBJ2-1, with 7 bases aligning to TRBD1. After removal of 4 bases from V and 4 bases from J, the junction contained 8 bases not matched to a gene. CDR1 and CDR2 (germline): SGDLS, YYNGEE. The CDR3 spans 15 residues. In DNA form, the CDR3 reads TGTGCCAGCAGCATCTCGGACAGGTCATACAATGAGCAGTTCTTC. This encodes CASSISDRSYNEQFF.

This clonotype came up many times. J is TRBJ2-3 and V is TRBV10-2; TRBD2 matches 8 bases. This CDR3 comprises 16 residues. The V and J ends lost 3 bases and 3 bases, in that order; junction bases with no gene match: 8. Germline V gene data show CDR1 as WSHSY and CDR2 as SAAADI. The CDR3 region is CASSDPFGGATDTQYF. CDR3 nucleotide sequence: TGCGCCAGCAGTGACCCTTTCGGGGGGGCGACAGATACGCAGTATTTT.

The chain is built from TRBV7-9 and TRBJ1-1, with 7 bases matching TRBD1. This CDR3 is built from 15 residues. The germline gives CDR1 SEHNR, CDR2 FQNEAQ (reference sequence). V was pared by 3 bases and J by 0 bases, with 4 bases of the junction left unmatched. The CDR3 DNA reads as TGTGCCAGCAGCTTTAAGGGGGCAGTGAACACTGAAGCTTTCTTT. Encoded protein: CASSFKGAVNTEAFF.

In this sample, this clonotype turned up many times. The chain combines TRBV3-1 with TRBJ2-2, with unresolved D. Germline lookup yields CDR1 LGHDT and CDR2 YNNKEL (reference sequence). The CDR3 sequence is 16 residues long. The V end was cut by 6 bases, the J end by 5 bases, with 19 bases between. As DNA, the CDR3 is TGTGCCAGCAGTTTAAGGGCTAGTGAACAGACCGGGGAGCTGTTTTTT. Translation: CASSLRASEQTGELFF. The full variable domain, with the rest looked up from reference TRBV3-1 and TRBJ2-2, is DTAVSQTPKYLVTQMGNDKSIKCEQNLGHDTMYWYKQDSKKFLKIMFSYNNKELIINETVPNRFSPKSPDKAHLNLHINSLELGDSAVYFCASSLRASEQTGELFFGEGSRLTVL.

V and J are TRBV6-2 or TRBV6-3 and TRBJ2-7; D is possibly TRBD1 (5 bases). This CDR3 has 15 amino acids. Germline V CDR1 and CDR2: MNHEY, SVGEGT. Trimming took off 0 bases at V and 0 bases at J, with 9 bases between the two ends. The DNA for the CDR3 is TGTGCCAGCAGTTACTCACCGGACACCTCCTACGAGCAGTACTTC. It specifies CASSYSPDTSYEQYF.

The J gene is TRBJ2-2, the V gene TRBV7-2; a weak D match, TRBD2 (5 bases). Per the germline V gene, CDR1 is SGHTA and CDR2 is FQGNSA. V gave up 6 bases and J gave up 5 bases, with 13 bases separating them. The CDR3 runs to 14 residues. The CDR3 DNA reads TGTGCCAGCAGGTTCCTCCGGGGAACCGGGGAGCTGTTTTTT. Amino acids: CASRFLRGTGELFF.

J is TRBJ2-7 and V is TRBV5-6; 10 bases fit TRBD1. V lost 2 bases, J lost 6 bases, and 11 bases stayed unmatched. This CDR3 spans 16 amino acids. Germline CDR1 reads SGHDT; CDR2 reads YYEEEE. DNA of the CDR3: TGTGCCAGCAGCTTTTTAGGGGACAGGGGAGAAGGCGAGCAGTACTTC. Translated, it gives CASSFLGDRGEGEQYF.

The V call is TRBV5-1, the J call TRBJ1-1; no definite D call. The CDR3 runs 13 residues. Germline loops: CDR1 SGHRS, CDR2 YFSETQ. Trimming cost V 2 bases and J 0 bases, with 5 bases left between them. The CDR3 region is CASSFNMNTEAFF. The CDR3 DNA sequence: TGCGCCAGCAGCTTCAATATGAACACTGAAGCTTTCTTT.

The V and J genes are TRBV2 and TRBJ2-1; TRBD2 agrees at 13 bases. Germline assignment: CDR1 SNHLY and CDR2 FYNNEI. This CDR3 region has 18 residues. After removal of 6 bases from V and 1 base from J, the junction contained 9 bases not matched to a gene. CDR3 region: CASSDTSGRARSYNEQFF. For the CDR3, the DNA is TGTGCCAGCAGCGATACTAGCGGGAGGGCCAGGTCCTACAATGAGCAGTTCTTC.

V and J are TRBV5-1 and TRBJ2-1; the match to TRBD2 covers 7 bases. The length of the CDR3 is 14 residues. Germline V gene data show CDR1 as SGHRS and CDR2 as YFSETQ. V dropped 0 bases and J dropped 10; count of bases not matched to a gene: 7. CDR3 sequence: CASSLVSTSREQFF. The CDR3 nucleotides read TGCGCCAGCAGCTTGGTGTCGACTAGCCGAGAGCAGTTCTTC.

The genes are TRBV28 and TRBJ2-3, with TRBD1 matching 7 bases. The length of the CDR3 is 16 residues. The trim removed 5 bases at V and 1 base at J, leaving 9 bases unmatched. Germline V CDR1 and CDR2: MDHEN, SYDVKM. The CDR3 loop reads CASSPTGSAGTDTQYF. CDR3 bases: TGTGCCAGCAGTCCGACAGGGTCGGCGGGCACAGATACGCAGTATTTT.

The V and J genes are TRBV2 and TRBJ2-7; TRBD1 aligns across 7 bases. Germline V lookup: CDR1 SNHLY, CDR2 FYNNEI. CDR3 length equals 14 residues. J gave up 2 bases and V 4 bases, and 5 bases lay outside the gene matches. The CDR3 region is CASSGQGPTYEQYF. The DNA for the CDR3 is TGTGCCAGCAGTGGACAGGGTCCTACCTACGAGCAGTACTTC.

This clonotype was seen a few times. The chain recombines TRBV30 with TRBJ1-6; D not resolved. The length of the CDR3 is 12 residues. Trimming shortened V by 1 base and J by 10 bases, and 8 bases separated the two germline ends. Germline lookup yields CDR1 GTSNPN and CDR2 SVGIG (reference sequence). Here the CDR3 reads CAWSGTASPLHF. The CDR3 region has the DNA TGTGCCTGGAGTGGAACAGCCTCACCCCTCCACTTT.

At least ten counts were recorded for this clonotype. The V gene is TRBV5-1, the J gene TRBJ2-5; TRBD2 agrees at 9 bases. In germline, CDR1 is SGHRS, CDR2 YFSETQ. There are 15 residues in the CDR3. J gave up 5 bases and V 2 bases, and 7 bases lay outside the gene matches. This chain's CDR3 is CASSFQAGGGETQYF. CDR3 sequence (DNA): TGCGCCAGCAGCTTCCAAGCGGGAGGAGGTGAGACCCAGTACTTC.

As to this clonotype: Given a much more abundant clone one base away, this may be a read error. The chain uses TRBV6-2 or TRBV6-3 and TRBJ2-7, with 9 bases identical to TRBD1. The CDR3 loop spans 14 amino acids. CDR1 is MNHEY and CDR2 is SVGEGT in the germline V gene. In nucleotides, the CDR3 is TGTGACAGCAGGACAGGGGTTGGTCTCTACGAGCAGTACTTC. Its protein is CDSRTGVGLYEQYF.

This chain connects TRBV7-2 to TRBJ1-5; 7 nucleotides match TRBD1. CDR3 length equals 16 residues. V shed 5 bases and J 2 bases; nucleotides not matched to a gene: 9. Looked up from germline, CDR1 is SGHTA and CDR2 is FQGNSA. CDR3 loop: CASSLTGEGGNQPQHF. DNA of the CDR3: TGTGCCAGCAGCCTTACAGGGGAGGGGGGCAATCAGCCCCAGCATTTT.

This clonotype was detected ten times or more. CDR3 region: CASSLPGPGYTEAFF. The CDR3 DNA sequence: TGTGCCAGCAGCTTGCCGGGTCCCGGCTACACTGAAGCTTTCTTT. V gene TRBV5-8 combines with J gene TRBJ1-1; D ambiguous. The V end was cut by 1 base, the J end by 3 bases, with 13 bases between. CDR1 and CDR2 (germline): SGHTS, YDEGEE. The CDR3 totals 15 residues. Looking up the rest from reference TRBV5-8 and TRBJ1-1 gives the full variable domain: EAGVTQSPTHLIKTRGQQATLRCSPISGHTSVYWYQQALGLGLQFLLWYDEGEERNRGNFPPRFSGRQFPNYSSELNVNALELEDSALYLCASSLPGPGYTEAFFGQGTRLTVV.

This chain links TRBV24-1 with TRBJ2-7, with TRBD1 as a possible D gene (5 bases). Germline V gene lookup returns CDR1 KGHDR and CDR2 SFDVKD. V was pared by 1 base and J by 8 bases, with 8 bases between. CDR3 size: 12 residues. The CDR3 nucleotides read TGTGCCACCAGTGATTTCAACAGGAAGCAGTACTTC. Translating gives CATSDFNRKQYF.

This sequence joins TRBV4-3 and TRBJ2-1, with 7 bases lining up with TRBD2. The CDR3 consists of 13 residues. Per germline, CDR1 LGHNA and CDR2 YSLEER. J lost 14 bases, V lost 0 bases, and 7 bases had no gene match. Here the CDR3 DNA reads TGCGCCAGCAGCCAAGATTTCCGGGGGGAAAAGTTCTTC. Its translation: CASSQDFRGEKFF.

This clonotype has only a few counts. The chain has TRBV12-3 or TRBV12-4 and TRBJ2-5, with TRBD2 identical over 8 bases. The CDR3 runs to 15 residues. The trim removed 3 bases at V and 9 bases at J, leaving 12 bases unmatched. The CDR3 here is CASSLVAGMQEPQYF. CDR3 nucleotide sequence: TGTGCCAGCAGTTTGGTAGCGGGGATGCAAGAACCCCAGTACTTC.